Listed below are T cell receptor beta chains from one sample, sequenced in a study of identical twins. Each CDR3 protein is one row after TCRdb ran MiXCR on the 5' RACE reads. The sample holds about 260,000 distinct CDR3 sequences; roughly 7% are singletons and the top ten take 3.6%. The same sample was also used in a study of yellow fever vaccine responses in identical twins.

The sequenced sample was memory (CD45RO+) T cells sorted from blood. These receptors all come from a woman between 18 and 30 years old in good health. Both conserved end residues are part of each CDR3.

TRBV29-1	TRBJ2-1	CSVAGLAGHYNEQFF
TRBV10-3	TRBJ2-3	CAISGFGGGATDTQYF
TRBV19	TRBJ2-3	CASSSSPQGTDTQYF
TRBV28	TRBJ2-1	CASKRGLGLYEQFF
TRBV2	TRBJ1-3	CASRTRVSGNTIYF
TRBV28	TRBJ2-5	CASSAVERTQYF
TRBV24-1	TRBJ2-1	CATSDLQRGHNEQFF
TRBV4-1	TRBJ2-5	CASSKLAGIETQYF
TRBV7-3	TRBJ2-3	CASSPMVGGTDTQYF
TRBV20-1	TRBJ2-7	CSARAPGQGVREQYF